The rows below give T cell receptor beta chains drawn from one sample of a study of cytomegalovirus exposure and HLA in healthy donors. Profiled with immunoSEQ multiplex PCR; TCRdb holds only in-frame clones, not every one. This sample has about 180,000 clones, with approximately 81% found just once. The sequencing input was PBMCs. These receptors all come from a man aged 25-45 years in good health and CMV-seronegative. The CDR3 runs from the conserved cysteine through the conserved F or W. The order of the fields is V gene, D gene, J gene, CDR3 length, CDR3 DNA, CDR3 protein. A D gene is named only where the DNA matches it firmly.

v_gene: TRBV6-5; d_gene: .; j_gene: TRBJ1-1; len: 15; CDR3nt: TGTGCCAGCAGGAACCAGGACATTTTAGACACTGAAGCTTTCTTT; CDR3aa: CASRNQDILDTEAFF
v_gene: TRBV11-3; d_gene: .; j_gene: TRBJ1-1; len: 14; CDR3nt: TGTGCCAGCAGCTTGCAGGGTAAGAACACTGAAGCTTTCTTT; CDR3aa: CASSLQGKNTEAFF
v_gene: TRBV19; d_gene: TRBD2; j_gene: TRBJ2-3; len: 19; CDR3nt: TGTGCCAGTAGTTCAATAAAGCGGGGGGGATTCCGGATGGCAGATACGCAGTATTTT; CDR3aa: CASSSIKRGGFRMADTQYF
v_gene: TRBV10-2; d_gene: .; j_gene: TRBJ1-1; len: 15; CDR3nt: TGCGCCAGCAGTGGGTCCCGGGGGGCCCACACTGAAGCTTTCTTT; CDR3aa: CASSGSRGAHTEAFF
v_gene: TRBV7-9; d_gene: TRBD2; j_gene: TRBJ2-7; len: 15; CDR3nt: TGTGCCAGCAGCTTAGTCGTCGGGGGGGCCTACGAGCAGTACTTC; CDR3aa: CASSLVVGGAYEQYF
v_gene: TRBV29-1; d_gene: .; j_gene: TRBJ1-4; len: 15; CDR3nt: TGCAGCGTTGAAGCGGGGGGGGGATATAATGAAAAACTGTTTTTT; CDR3aa: CSVEAGGGYNEKLFF
v_gene: TRBV29-1; d_gene: .; j_gene: TRBJ2-3; len: 10; CDR3nt: TGCAGCGTTGTAGGGGGTACGCAGTATTTT; CDR3aa: CSVVGGTQYF
v_gene: TRBV19; d_gene: .; j_gene: TRBJ2-3; len: 15; CDR3nt: TGTGCCAGTAGTATAGGGCGGGGGCTGGCAGATACGCAGTATTTT; CDR3aa: CASSIGRGLADTQYF
v_gene: TRBV13; d_gene: TRBD2; j_gene: TRBJ2-5; len: 18; CDR3nt: TGTGCCAGCAGCCTCAAACTAGCGGCCAACTTAAAGGAAGAGACCCAGTACTTC; CDR3aa: CASSLKLAANLKEETQYF
v_gene: TRBV6-5; d_gene: .; j_gene: TRBJ1-1; len: 14; CDR3nt: TGTGCCAGCAGTTACTCCGCGGGAGACACTGAAGCTTTCTTT; CDR3aa: CASSYSAGDTEAFF